The 30 T cell receptor beta chains below come from one sample, sequenced in a study of T cell responses to AZD1222 COVID-19 vaccine. Generated by immunoSEQ multiplex PCR, the TCRdb table keeps only in-frame clones and is missing some. The sample contains more than 100,000 clones, around 89% of which appear only once. The source material was peripheral blood, sampled on day 0 of AZD1222 vaccination. The receptors shown here come from an adult in good health.

V and J are TRBV18 and TRBJ1-2; 9 nucleotides agree with TRBD1. The CDR3 spans 14 residues. J lost 2 bases, V lost 3 bases, and 1 base had no gene match. The germline CDR1 and CDR2 sequences are KGHSH and LQKENI. For the CDR3, the DNA is TGTGCCAGCTCACCGGGACAGGGAAACTATGGCTACACCTTC. It translates to CASSPGQGNYGYTF. Full variable domain (rest looked up from reference TRBV18 and TRBJ1-2): NAGVMQNPRHLVRRRGQEARLRCSPMKGHSHVYWYRQLPEEGLKFMVYLQKENIIDESGMPKERFSAEFPKEGPSILRIQQVVRGDSAAYFCASSPGQGNYGYTFGSGTRLTVV.

The gene calls are TRBV10-1 and TRBJ1-2; D is undetermined. Germline V gene data show CDR1 as WNHNN and CDR2 as SYGVQD (reference sequence). The CDR3 is made up of 12 amino acids. V lost 3 bases and J 5 bases, leaving 7 bases between the germline ends. CDR3 sequence (DNA): TGCGCCAGCAGTGACTCGGGATATGGCTACACCTTC. Translation gives CASSDSGYGYTF.

The rearrangement uses TRBV24-1 and TRBJ1-4; TRBD1 matches at 7 bases. The CDR3 loop spans 18 amino acids. Trimming took 4 bases from V and 4 from J; bases not matched to a gene: 14. Germline assignment: CDR1 KGHDR and CDR2 SFDVKD. The CDR3 protein is CATSDSLTGREVNEKLFF. The CDR3 DNA sequence: TGTGCCACCAGTGACTCACTGACAGGGAGGGAAGTTAATGAAAAACTGTTTTTT.

The chain combines TRBV19 with TRBJ1-1; D possibly corresponds to TRBD1 (5 bases). Germline V gives CDR1 LNHDA, CDR2 SQIVND (reference sequence). Trimming removed 4 bases from V and 2 bases from J, with 8 bases in between. This CDR3 spans 13 amino acids. In DNA, the CDR3 is TGTGCCAGTAGTAAACAGGTTAACACTGAAGCTTTCTTT. Encoded protein: CASSKQVNTEAFF.

This chain connects TRBV7-2 to TRBJ1-2; 8 bases line up with TRBD1. The CDR3 covers 13 residues. CDR1 and CDR2 from the germline V gene are SGHTA and FQGNSA. J gave up 8 bases and V 5 bases, and 7 bases lay outside the gene matches. The CDR3 region is CASSPGGGSGYTF. CDR3 in DNA: TGTGCCAGCAGCCCAGGGGGCGGTAGCGGCTACACCTTC.

V is TRBV7-3 and J is TRBJ1-4, with D uncertain. The germline gives CDR1 SGHTA, CDR2 FQGTGA. The CDR3 consists of 13 residues. V shed 4 bases and J shed 8 bases, with 11 bases lying between them. The DNA for the CDR3 is TGTGCCAGCAGCTCAACCGAGGGAGAAAAACTGTTTTTT. Amino acid sequence: CASSSTEGEKLFF.

In its sample, this clone was seen a few times. V and J are TRBV19 and TRBJ1-2, with D tentatively TRBD1 (6 bases). Deletions cut 4 bases from V and 3 bases from J, with 12 bases between. Per the germline V gene, CDR1 is LNHDA and CDR2 is SQIVND (reference sequence). The CDR3 is 14 residues long. The CDR3 is CASSRVDSYYGYTF. The CDR3 DNA sequence: TGTGCCAGTAGTAGGGTGGACAGCTACTATGGCTACACCTTC.

The V and J genes are TRBV12-5 and TRBJ1-4; no clear D. The V end lost 6 bases, the J end lost 0 bases, and 11 bases lay between the germline ends. This CDR3 has 15 amino acids. Germline V lookup: CDR1 LGHNT, CDR2 FRNRAP. The CDR3 region is CASGLRLATNEKLFF. The DNA for the CDR3 is TGTGCTAGTGGCCTCAGACTAGCAACTAATGAAAAACTGTTTTTT. Using reference TRBV12-5 and TRBJ1-4 for the parts outside the CDR3, the full variable domain is DARVTQTPRHKVTEMGQEVTMRCQPILGHNTVFWYRQTMMQGLELLAYFRNRAPLDDSGMPKDRFSAEMPDATLATLKIQPSEPRDSAVYFCASGLRLATNEKLFFGSGTQLSVL.

The V call is TRBV29-1, the J call TRBJ1-5; no clear D. CDR3 size: 15 residues. The germline CDR1 and CDR2 sequences are SQVTM and ANQGSEA. Trimming took 6 bases from V and 2 from J, leaving 17 bases between them. The CDR3 loop reads CSVGDGVLGNQPQHF. DNA of the CDR3: TGCAGCGTAGGAGACGGCGTCTTGGGCAATCAGCCCCAGCATTTT.

The chain couples TRBV2 to TRBJ1-2; maybe TRBD1 (5 bases). Trimming cost V 4 bases and J 3 bases, with 9 bases left between them. Germline values: CDR1 SNHLY, CDR2 FYNNEI. This CDR3 is built from 13 residues. CDR3 in amino acids: CASSGEGHYGYTF. The CDR3 nucleotides read TGTGCCAGCAGTGGTGAGGGGCACTATGGCTACACCTTC.

The chain is built from TRBV20-1 and TRBJ1-2; D ambiguous. The CDR3 is 10 residues long. The ends were cut back, 3 bases at V and 6 bases at J, with 5 bases in the middle. CDR1 and CDR2 from the germline V gene are DFQATT and SNEGSKA (reference sequence). Here the CDR3 reads CSASRDGYTF. The CDR3 coding sequence is TGCAGTGCTAGTCGAGATGGCTACACCTTC.

DNA of the CDR3: TGTGCCAGCAGCTCTGCCGGGACGGGACCCTACGAGCAGTACTTC. Translation gives CASSSAGTGPYEQYF. This chain connects TRBV11-1 to TRBJ2-7; TRBD1 or TRBD2 may be the D gene (5 bases each). Looked up from germline, CDR1 is SGHAT and CDR2 is FQDESV (reference sequence). This CDR3 region has 15 residues. V was pared by 4 bases and J by 2 bases, with 15 bases between.

This chain connects TRBV23-1 to TRBJ2-7; perhaps D is TRBD1 or TRBD2 (5 bases each). TRBV23-1 is sorted into the ORF group, with uncertain function. The ends were cut back, 4 bases at V and 2 bases at J, with 24 bases in the middle. The CDR3 is made up of 18 amino acids. The DNA for the CDR3 is TGCGCCAGCAGTCCCTCCGGTCGAGACAGCGAGGGAACCTACGAGCAGTACTTC. Translation gives CASSPSGRDSEGTYEQYF.

The CDR3 sequence is CASSYSRVGRGSNSPLHF. In DNA, the CDR3 is TGTGCCAGCAGTTACTCGAGGGTTGGCAGGGGAAGCAATTCACCCCTCCACTTT. The J gene is TRBJ1-6, the V gene TRBV6-2 or TRBV6-3, with D possibly TRBD1 on 6 matching bases. Germline V gives CDR1 MNHEY, CDR2 SVGEGT. V was pared by 0 bases and J by 7 bases, with 19 bases between. This CDR3 is 18 amino acids long.

V usage is TRBV2 and J usage is TRBJ1-2, with 8 bases that match TRBD1. The CDR3 covers 14 residues. With 6 bases clipped from V and 4 bases from J, the junction kept 7 bases outside the gene matches. The germline V gene encodes CDR1 SNHLY and CDR2 FYNNEI. The CDR3 loop is CASRSGGFSYGYTF. The CDR3 nucleotides read TGTGCCAGCAGGTCAGGGGGCTTCAGCTATGGCTACACCTTC.

The chain uses TRBV28 and TRBJ1-1; D unresolved. Germline values: CDR1 MDHEN, CDR2 SYDVKM. The CDR3 is 14 residues long. With 5 bases removed from V and 0 bases from J, the gap between germline ends came to 10 bases. Here the CDR3 reads CASSGDTVNTEAFF. The CDR3 nucleotides are TGTGCCAGCAGTGGAGACACGGTGAACACTGAAGCTTTCTTT. The variable domain in full, with the rest retrieved from reference TRBV28 and TRBJ1-1, is DVKVTQSSRYLVKRTGEKVFLECVQDMDHENMFWYRQDPGLGLRLIYFSYDVKMKEKGDIPEGYSVSREKKERFSLILESASTNQTSMYLCASSGDTVNTEAFFGQGTRLTVV.

This clone appeared once. The chain's CDR3 is CASSYSPWGTEAFF. The CDR3 region has the DNA TGTGCCAGCAGTTACTCGCCGTGGGGCACTGAAGCTTTCTTT. The chain uses TRBV6-2 or TRBV6-3 and TRBJ1-1; unclear D gene. In germline, CDR1 is MNHEY, CDR2 SVGEGT. V dropped 0 bases and J dropped 4 bases, with 9 bases sitting between them. CDR3 length equals 14 residues.

The rearrangement joins TRBV7-9 to TRBJ2-6; 7 bases line up with TRBD1. With V trimmed by 5 bases and J by 0 bases, 13 bases remained unmatched. This CDR3 has 19 amino acids. From germline, CDR1 is SEHNR and CDR2 FQNEAQ (reference sequence). CDR3 in DNA: TGTGCCAGCAGCGGCCCTACAGGGGTAATGGGCTCTGGGGCCAACGTCCTGACTTTC. Translation gives CASSGPTGVMGSGANVLTF.

This rearrangement joins TRBV7-2 to TRBJ1-5; D ambiguous. The CDR3 extends over 13 amino acids. CDR1 and CDR2 (germline): SGHTA, FQGNSA. With 1 base removed from V and 9 bases from J, the gap between germline ends came to 10 bases. The CDR3 reads CASSLVDIGPQHF. The CDR3 DNA reads as TGTGCCAGCAGCTTAGTGGATATTGGGCCCCAGCATTTT.

The V and J genes are TRBV2 and TRBJ1-1; TRBD1 might be the D (6 bases). Trimming removed 11 bases from V and 0 bases from J, with 13 bases in between. The CDR3 covers 13 residues. Germline V CDR1 and CDR2: SNHLY, FYNNEI. The CDR3 DNA sequence: TGTGCCGGAACGGGGGGCTTGAACACTGAAGCTTTCTTT. Translating it yields CAGTGGLNTEAFF. The full variable domain, in which reference TRBV2 and TRBJ1-1 provide the parts outside the CDR3, is EPEVTQTPSHQVTQMGQEVILRCVPISNHLYFYWYRQILGQKVEFLVSFYNNEISEKSEIFDDQFSVERPDGSNFTLKIRSTKLEDSAMYFCAGTGGLNTEAFFGQGTRLTVV.

This clone appeared once. The V call is TRBV27, the J call TRBJ1-1, with a weak D call TRBD1 (6 bases). Germline values: CDR1 MNHEY, CDR2 SMNVEV (reference sequence). The V end lost 3 bases, the J end lost 5 bases, and 13 bases lay between the germline ends. This CDR3 region has 14 residues. CDR3 amino acids: CASSLGPGETEAFF. Written as DNA, the CDR3 is TGTGCCAGCAGTTTGGGCCCAGGGGAGACTGAAGCTTTCTTT.

CDR3: CASNLQKTGRSGQPQHF. CDR3 nucleotides: TGCGCCAGCAATTTACAAAAGACAGGCCGATCAGGTCAGCCCCAGCATTTT. The genes are TRBV10-1 and TRBJ1-5; weak D call: TRBD1 (6 bases). This CDR3 is built from 17 residues. Deletions cut 7 bases from V and 6 bases from J, with 25 bases between. Germline V gene data show CDR1 as WNHNN and CDR2 as SYGVQD (reference sequence).

V gene TRBV7-2 combines with J gene TRBJ2-5, with 11 bases aligning to TRBD2. Germline V CDR1 and CDR2: SGHTA, FQGNSA. Trimming at V came to 1 base and at J to 3 bases, leaving 7 bases not matched to a gene. The CDR3 covers 17 residues. The DNA of the CDR3 is TGTGCCAGCAGCTTAGGGTTAGCGGGGGGGCCGGAAGAGACCCAGTACTTC. This encodes CASSLGLAGGPEETQYF.

The chain joins TRBV12-5 to TRBJ1-3; D call uncertain. The V gene's germline CDR1 is LGHNT and CDR2 FRNRAP. Trimming took off 1 base at V and 3 bases at J, with 1 base between the two ends. The CDR3 is 12 residues long. CDR3 bases: TGTGCTAGTGGTTTGGATGGAAACACCATATATTTT. It yields the protein CASGLDGNTIYF.

This rearrangement joins TRBV4-3 to TRBJ1-2; no clear D. The CDR3 covers 16 residues. V gave up 0 bases and J gave up 2 bases, with 13 bases separating them. The V gene's germline CDR1 is LGHNA and CDR2 YSLEER. CDR3 in amino acids: CASSQDPSDANYGYTF. In nucleotides, the CDR3 is TGCGCCAGCAGCCAAGACCCCAGTGACGCGAACTATGGCTACACCTTC.

The chain couples TRBV5-8 to TRBJ1-5; D is uncertain. The germline V and J ends were trimmed by 4 bases and 10 bases, with 12 bases remaining between them. This CDR3 spans 12 amino acids. The germline V gene has CDR1 SGHTS and CDR2 YDEGEE. CDR3 sequence reads: CASSPLDSPQHF. The CDR3 DNA reads TGTGCCAGCAGCCCTCTGGATAGCCCCCAGCATTTT.

The J gene is TRBJ1-2, the V gene TRBV18; 7 bases map to TRBD1. The length of the CDR3 is 13 residues. V gave up 5 bases and J gave up 2 bases; unmatched junction bases: 2. Germline V gene sequence: CDR1 KGHSH, CDR2 LQKENI. CDR3 bases: TGTGCCAGCTCATCGGACAGGAACTATGGCTACACCTTC. The encoded protein is CASSSDRNYGYTF.

This chain uses TRBV28 with TRBJ1-5; 8 bases agree with TRBD1. The V and J ends lost 6 bases and 2 bases, in that order; junction bases with no gene match: 3. CDR1 is MDHEN, CDR2 SYDVKM, per germline. The CDR3 is 14 residues long. The CDR3 region has the DNA TGTGCCAGCAGCCCAGGGGGCGGCAATCAGCCCCAGCATTTT. It is translated as CASSPGGGNQPQHF.

The chain carries TRBV6-2 or TRBV6-3 and TRBJ1-2; D gene uncertain. There are 15 residues in the CDR3. Germline V gene data show CDR1 as MNHEY and CDR2 as SVGEGT. Trimming removed 0 bases from V and 0 bases from J, with 8 bases in between. In nucleotides, the CDR3 is TGTGCCAGCAGTTACTCGACGGCCGCTAACTATGGCTACACCTTC. It yields the protein CASSYSTAANYGYTF.

V and J are TRBV7-2 and TRBJ1-6, with D unresolved. In germline, CDR1 is SGHTA, CDR2 FQGNSA. This CDR3 is 15 amino acids long. Trimming took off 4 bases at V and 6 bases at J, with 13 bases between the two ends. Written as DNA, the CDR3 is TGTGCCAGCAGCTCTCGGTGGGGATCTAATTCACCCCTCCACTTT. Translation: CASSSRWGSNSPLHF.